This T cell receptor beta chain was captured by sequencing in a study of blood T cells in healthy people across ages (dated by TCRdb to 2015 to 2017). Regarding the research as a whole: In model experiments, template switching captured about one uniquely barcoded TCR beta cDNA molecule for every two T cells. Age-related changes in TCR beta repertoire diversity were measured in the study by deep sequencing normalized with unique cDNA molecular identifiers. The study analyzed two additional independent replicas of 1 million unique cDNA reads from the same blood draw for two donors, one aged 18 to 29 and one aged 80 or older. To avoid experimental bias, donors of different ages were spread randomly across the sequencing lanes. Donors were grouped into four age groups: young (average 16 years), middle-aged (39), aged (around 66) and long-lived (around 80). Results and caveats for the whole study, not just this receptor: Compared with the aged group, the long-lived group had more naive CD4+ T cells, fewer expanded clones and increased TCR diversity, suggesting age selection. Because donor CMV infection status was unknown, age-related changes in expanded clonotypes were potentially confounded. As age increased, observed TCR beta diversity per million T cells dropped in a roughly linear way, and a significant reduction was already evident by age 40. Estimates of total diversity based on one million sequenced T cells were considered lower bounds and underestimates. Because profiling used bulk unsorted PBMCs, naive and antigen-experienced compartments could not be compared conclusively. There was a strong correlation between observed TCR beta diversity and the percentage of naive T cells measured by flow cytometry.

Measured from the cysteine to the phenylalanine, the CDR3 is 15 residues long. Kept here is only the CDR3 DNA, which spans 45 bases and is read in frame from base 1. The germline V gene sets CDR1 to MDHEN and CDR2 to SYDVKM. This clonotype was observed a handful of times. Its specific antigen is unknown. It has no much larger one-base neighbor in the sample; base qualities were not kept. Libraries were made using 5' RACE. The sequencing machine was an Illumina HiSeq 2500. The second PCR ran for roughly 6 to 11 cycles and used a J-beta primer mix along with a sample-barcoded 5' primer. A unique molecular identifier was introduced onto each TCR beta cDNA molecule by a template-switch 5' adaptor carrying 12 random nucleotides. Each sample yielded at least 3 million CDR3-containing paired-end reads. The Mint cDNA synthesis kit, primed by a TRBC-specific oligonucleotide, was used to synthesize first-strand cDNA from all RNA. After uracil-DNA glycosylase treatment, a first 18-cycle PCR used universal primers M1SS and BC2_uni_R on all cDNA. Regarding the original processing steps: Each sample was normalized by randomly selecting 1 million high-quality reads, each carrying a distinct molecular identifier. Instead of being binned into consensus sequences, reads with shared molecular identifiers were discarded. MiTCR, with a Q25 quality threshold and the strictest error-elimination algorithm, was used for CDR3 identification, clonotype clustering and error correction. A nonparametric unseen species model using Euler transformation provided a lower-bound estimate of total TCR beta diversity. The raw public data were reprocessed by TCRdb itself: fastp quality trimming at Q25, MiXCR clonotype calling, in-frame beta chains only. Here each entry gathers all rows of one CDR3 protein and keeps the most common genes and DNA. Here the V and J calls rest on TCRdb's processing, not on the authors' analysis. Recorded for this sample are hundreds of thousands of distinct CDR3 sequences; more than 45% of them occurred a single time. Less than 15% of the sample is taken by the ten largest.

The approximately 40 donors, aged about 6 to 100 years, were systemically healthy Caucasian individuals from Russia. Each donor gave ten milliliters of peripheral blood, collected into EDTA-treated Vacutainer tubes. Ficoll-Paque density-gradient centrifugation was used to isolate PBMCs, with at least 6 million obtained per sample. Total RNA was extracted from PBMCs with Trizol reagent, with at least 6 micrograms obtained per sample. The percentages of naive CD45RAhigh/CD27high T cells were determined by flow cytometry on a PBMC aliquot from every donor. The TCR sequence derives from a woman over 75 in good health. The chain uses TRBV28 and TRBJ2-5; a stretch of 13 junction bases matches TRBD2. The J call may not be correct, given that the DNA end is closer to TRBJ2-7. The sequencing input was blood. In nucleotide form, the sequence is TGTGCCAGCAGCCGTGCCGGGACTAGCGGGAACGAGCAGTACTTC. The encoded protein is CASSRAGTSGNEQYF.